Given below is one TCR beta chain in context. Its antigen remains unidentified. These data originate in a study of T cell responses to AZD1222 COVID-19 vaccine. Germline V gene lookup returns CDR1 SGHAT and CDR2 FQNNGV. This CDR3 has 15 residues. Trimming pared 1 base from V and 7 bases from J, leaving 13 bases between. Study-wide results and caveats: Regions 160-218 and 743-854 held dominance among vaccine-associated CD4 TCRs, which spanned spike. Donors were largely white British and mainly female; clonal diversity was possibly underestimated. Spike-specific TCR breadth and depth grew following two AZD1222 doses. Targeting of unmutated variant regions was reportedly seen in nearly half of spike-specific TCRs.

Data came from immunoSEQ multiplex PCR; TCRdb stores just in-frame clones and leaves some out. The sample consists of around 62,000 clones, 80% to 90% of them appearing once. This sequence joins TRBV11-2 and TRBJ1-4; TRBD1 might be the D (6 bases). The sequencing here drew on peripheral blood, taken on day 0 of AZD1222 vaccination. This receptor was identified in an adult in good health. The DNA for the CDR3 is TGTGCCAGCAGCTTAGGCCCGGGGGCTGGTGAAAAACTGTTTTTT. This encodes CASSLGPGAGEKLFF.